This T cell receptor (beta chain) was recovered during a study of T cells after yellow fever vaccination (dated 2019 in TCRdb). As for the study more broadly: The SMART-Seq v4 Ultra Low Input RNA kit was used to prepare libraries from fractions with low cell numbers. To track T-cell clones before and after primary and booster YFV17D yellow fever vaccination, bulk TCR alpha and beta repertoires were sequenced longitudinally. Two healthy male donors made up the cohort, one aged 18 to 30 years and the other aged 30 to 40 years. Bulk PBMC replicates and cell subsets were isolated from blood drawn at multiple timepoints before and after both primary and secondary immunization. What the study reported, not specific to this receptor: Because only two donors were included in the study, the extent to which the findings can be generalized is limited. A small fraction of clonotypes showed up in both the CD4 and CD8 compartments, probably as a result of convergent recombination. Most clones expanded after primary vaccination were re-detected after the booster (about 95% of CD4 and around 86% of CD8), suggesting broad memory maintenance. Compared with the primary T-cell response, the secondary T-cell response was faster but weaker, reaching its peak on day 5 rather than on day 15. Computational filtering was required because FACS-sorted repertoires could contain abundant contaminating clonotypes from the bulk population.

V is clipped by 6 bases and J by 2 bases, and the sequence between their germline boundaries is 20 bases long. Including cysteine and phenylalanine, the CDR3 has 17 amino acids. The CDR3 DNA has 51 bases and is translated from base 1. The label giving this sample's treatment or condition can be read as: live attenuated yellow fever vaccine strain. At each blood-draw timepoint, two biological replicates of bulk PBMCs were collected. PBMCs were isolated from peripheral blood using a standard Ficoll-Paque protocol. TriZol was used to extract RNA from bulk PBMCs, from CD4 and CD8 fractions, and from dextramer-positive and dextramer-negative fractions. Many counts were recorded for this clonotype. Its specific antigen is unknown. Per-base qualities were not stored, and no clone one base away is much larger. TCR cDNA was made using 5'RACE template switching, a step that added a universal primer site and unique molecular identifiers. cDNA synthesis was primed from both the TCR alpha and TCR beta constant segments. Library amplification used two PCR steps, and the second PCR step added sample barcodes and sequencing adapters. Sequencing of the libraries was done on either Illumina HiSeq 2500 (2x100 bp) or NovaSeq (2x150 bp). As for the authors' bioinformatics: MIGEC handled demultiplexing of reads and collapsing into UMI consensus sequences, while MiXCR performed V(D)J alignment. Clonotypes responding to the vaccine were identified with edgeR on replicate PBMC samples, with the criteria of FDR below 0.01 and a log2 fold change above 5 up to day 15. Each bulk clonotype was labeled CD4 or CD8 based on which sequenced repertoire, CD4 or CD8, contained the clonotype at higher abundance. Using fastp at Q25 and MiXCR, TCRdb reprocessed the public reads and kept productive beta chains. Each CDR3 protein appears once, grouped with its most common genes and DNA. TCRdb, rather than the study authors, made the V and J calls. The sample table contains more than 300,000 distinct CDR3 sequences; only one count was recorded for around 6.8% of them. The ten biggest clones cover about 18% of the sample.

This TCR derives from a young man who received the YFV17D yellow fever vaccine. Sequences were derived from PBMCs, sampled around 45 days after the first yellow fever vaccination. The chain is assembled from TRBV12-3 or TRBV12-4 and TRBJ2-1; the D segment could be TRBD2, given 6 matching bases. The DNA reads as follows: TGTGCCAGCAGATCCCGGGACTCGAAGGGACCCTACAATGAGCAGTTCTTC. The translation is CASRSRDSKGPYNEQFF.